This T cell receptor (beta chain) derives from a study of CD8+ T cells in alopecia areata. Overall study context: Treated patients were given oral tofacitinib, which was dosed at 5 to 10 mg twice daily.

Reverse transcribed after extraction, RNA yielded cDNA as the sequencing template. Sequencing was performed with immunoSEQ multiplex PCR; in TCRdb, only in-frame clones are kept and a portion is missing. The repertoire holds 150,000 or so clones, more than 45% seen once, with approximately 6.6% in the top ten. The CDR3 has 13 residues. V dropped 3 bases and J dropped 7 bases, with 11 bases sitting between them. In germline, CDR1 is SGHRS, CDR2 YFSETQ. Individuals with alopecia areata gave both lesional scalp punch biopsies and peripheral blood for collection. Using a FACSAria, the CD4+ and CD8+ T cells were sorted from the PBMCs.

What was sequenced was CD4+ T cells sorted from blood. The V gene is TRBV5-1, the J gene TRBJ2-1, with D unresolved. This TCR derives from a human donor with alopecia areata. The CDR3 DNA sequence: TGCGCCAGCAGCTGGACCAGTACGAATGAGCAGTTCTTC. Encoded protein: CASSWTSTNEQFF.